Listed below are T cell receptor beta chains from one sample, sequenced in a study of beta chain features in type 1 diabetes. The protocol was immunoSEQ multiplex PCR, while the TCRdb copy is restricted to in-frame clones and leaves out a portion. Among some 170,000 clones listed, more than 60% were seen once. The sample taken for sequencing was naive CD4+ T cells from blood. The source is a man aged 30 to 39 with type 1 diabetes. Both conserved end residues are part of each CDR3. The D gene is left open where the match is weak. Not all rows give a size; the values are once, few, many and, for expanded clones, a class.

J	V	size	D	CDR3	DNA
TRBJ2-1	TRBV29-1	few	.	CSVTWGKVRDEQFF	TGCAGCGTTACGTGGGGGAAGGTCCGGGATGAGCAGTTCTTC
TRBJ2-7	TRBV10-3	.	.	CAISESWIYEQYF	TGTGCCATCAGTGAGTCATGGATCTACGAGCAGTACTTC
TRBJ2-5	TRBV5-1	.	.	CASSLESRVEETQYF	TGCGCCAGCAGCTTGGAATCCAGGGTGGAAGAGACCCAGTACTTC
TRBJ2-5	TRBV30	.	TRBD1	CAWSRTGRETQYF	TGTGCCTGGAGTCGGACAGGGCGAGAGACCCAGTACTTC
TRBJ2-3	TRBV29-1	.	TRBD2	CSVTSGVSTDTQYF	TGCAGCGTGACTAGCGGGGTTAGCACAGATACGCAGTATTTT
TRBJ2-1	TRBV7-2	.	.	CASGPFIGEQFF	TGTGCCAGCGGCCCTTTTATCGGTGAGCAGTTCTTC
TRBJ1-1	TRBV7-8	few	TRBD1	CASSPGQGAFF	TGTGCCAGCAGCCCGGGACAGGGAGCTTTCTTT
TRBJ2-3	TRBV30	.	TRBD1	CAWRPGQNTDTQYF	TGTGCCTGGAGACCGGGACAGAACACAGATACGCAGTATTTT
TRBJ2-5	TRBV29-1	.	TRBD1	CSVGLRTGNRETQYF	TGCAGCGTTGGTCTCAGGACAGGGAATAGGGAGACCCAGTACTTC
TRBJ1-2	TRBV20-1	once	.	CSATFNYGYTF	TGCAGTGCTACATTTAACTATGGCTACACCTTC
TRBJ2-1	TRBV29-1	few	TRBD2	CSVREGREANEQFF	TGCAGCGTGCGTGAGGGGAGGGAAGCCAATGAGCAGTTCTTC
TRBJ1-2	TRBV25-1	few	.	CASRGDNGIPYTF	TGTGCCAGCAGGGGGGACAACGGGATTCCCTACACCTTC
TRBJ2-1	TRBV10-3	.	.	CAISESSGLSSYNEQFF	TGTGCCATCAGTGAGTCCTCGGGGCTAAGCTCCTACAATGAGCAGTTCTTC
TRBJ2-4	TRBV29-1	.	.	CSVVRDGENIQYF	TGCAGCGTTGTCAGGGACGGGGAAAACATTCAGTACTTC
TRBJ2-7	TRBV7-2	.	.	CASSLAGPYEQYF	TGTGCCAGCAGCTTAGCTGGCCCCTACGAGCAGTACTTC
TRBJ1-1	TRBV30	.	.	CAWSVNGDTEAFF	TGTGCCTGGAGTGTAAATGGTGACACTGAAGCTTTCTTT
TRBJ2-1	TRBV29-1	few	TRBD2	CSVEGTGTSGYNEQFF	TGCAGCGTTGAAGGCACCGGAACTAGCGGCTACAATGAGCAGTTCTTC
TRBJ1-4	TRBV2	.	.	CASTGSDEKLFF	TGTGCCAGCACCGGGTCGGATGAAAAACTGTTTTTT
TRBJ2-5	TRBV7-2	few	.	CASSLGGYQETQYF	TGTGCCAGCAGCTTAGGGGGGTACCAAGAGACCCAGTACTTC
TRBJ2-7	TRBV5-1	.	TRBD1	CASSPPGQGAREQYF	TGCGCCAGCAGCCCACCGGGACAGGGGGCTCGGGAGCAGTACTTC
TRBJ2-5	TRBV28	.	.	CASSSLGSVPVETQYF	TGTGCCAGCAGTTCCCTTGGAAGTGTTCCAGTAGAGACCCAGTACTTC
TRBJ2-7	TRBV4-3	.	TRBD1	CASSQDLLNGQAIAYEQYF	TGCGCCAGCAGCCAAGACCTGTTAAACGGACAGGCTATAGCCTACGAGCAGTACTTC
TRBJ2-1	TRBV18	few	.	CASSPGYNEQFF	TGTGCCAGCTCACCCGGTTACAATGAGCAGTTCTTC
TRBJ2-7	TRBV13	.	.	CASSEPRGKGTEQYF	TGTGCCAGCAGCGAACCTAGGGGAAAGGGGACCGAGCAGTACTTC